Listed below are T cell receptor beta chains from one sample, sequenced in a study of shared clonotypes between healthy human individuals. The data were produced by immunoSEQ multiplex PCR, yet TCRdb's version contains in-frame clones alone and is incomplete. The sample holds some 2,000,000 clones, 85% to 95% seen once. The sample consisted of naive CD4+ T cells sorted from blood. These receptors were obtained from a man younger than 35 in good health. CDR3s include the opening cysteine and the closing phenylalanine or tryptophan. A D gene is named only where the DNA matches it firmly. Only part of the rows carry a size: once, few, many, or a class if the clone is expanded.

V: TRBV29-1
size: NA
J: TRBJ2-3
D: NA
DNA: TGCAGGAAGATCGAGGGGGGGACCCGCTACACAGATACGCAGTATTTT
CDR3: CRKIEGGTRYTDTQYF

V: TRBV9
size: NA
J: TRBJ2-1
D: TRBD2
DNA: TGTGCCAGCAGCGTAGAAGGTCTAGCGGGAGGCAATGAGCAGTTCTTC
CDR3: CASSVEGLAGGNEQFF

V: TRBV10-1
size: NA
J: TRBJ2-5
D: NA
DNA: TGCGCCAGCAGTGAGTCTGTAGGCCAAGAGACCCAGTACTTC
CDR3: CASSESVGQETQYF

V: TRBV5-3
size: NA
J: TRBJ1-4
D: NA
DNA: TGTGCCAGAAGCCCTGGACCTCATCGCCGTGAAAAACTGTTTTTT
CDR3: CARSPGPHRREKLFF

V: TRBV18
size: NA
J: TRBJ1-1
D: NA
DNA: TGTGCCAGCTCACCGCAACGACAGACGATGAACACTGAAGCTTTCTTT
CDR3: CASSPQRQTMNTEAFF

V: TRBV10-1
size: NA
J: TRBJ2-1
D: TRBD2
DNA: TGCGCCAGCAGTGAGTCGAGGGCACTAGCGGGACATGAGCAGTTCTTC
CDR3: CASSESRALAGHEQFF

V: TRBV7-2
size: NA
J: TRBJ1-2
D: NA
DNA: TGTGCCAGCAGCACTTACCCGACAGGCTCAGCTAACTATGGCTACACCTTC
CDR3: CASSTYPTGSANYGYTF

V: TRBV28
size: NA
J: TRBJ2-7
D: TRBD1
DNA: TGTGCCAGCAGCTCAGCGGGGACAGGGTACAACGAGCAGTACTTC
CDR3: CASSSAGTGYNEQYF

V: TRBV29-1
size: NA
J: TRBJ1-4
D: NA
DNA: TGCAGCGCCGGGGGTGCAACTAATGAAAAACTGTTTTTT
CDR3: CSAGGATNEKLFF

V: TRBV27
size: NA
J: TRBJ1-1
D: TRBD1
DNA: TGTGCCAGCAGTGGGAAGGGACAGAATGAAGCTTTCTTT
CDR3: CASSGKGQNEAFF

V: TRBV4-1
size: NA
J: TRBJ1-3
D: NA
DNA: TGCGCCAGCAGCCAAGCCACCTACAGTGGCTCTGGAAACACCATATATTTT
CDR3: CASSQATYSGSGNTIYF

V: TRBV27
size: NA
J: TRBJ2-1
D: TRBD1
DNA: TGTGCCAGCAGTTCCCTGAGACAGGGCAATGAGCAGTTCTTC
CDR3: CASSSLRQGNEQFF

V: TRBV19
size: NA
J: TRBJ2-7
D: NA
DNA: TGTGCCAGTAGTATAGCAGGCCAGCTTGACTACGAGCAGTACTTC
CDR3: CASSIAGQLDYEQYF

V: TRBV28
size: NA
J: TRBJ1-1
D: NA
DNA: TGTGCCAGCCTTACAGGGTTCCTAGCTTTCTTT
CDR3: CASLTGFLAFF

V: TRBV28
size: once
J: TRBJ2-3
D: TRBD2
DNA: TGTGCCAGCATAGCGGGGGGCCGCACAGATACGCAGTATTTT
CDR3: CASIAGGRTDTQYF

V: TRBV10-3
size: NA
J: TRBJ2-7
D: TRBD1
DNA: TGTGCCATCAGATCCGGGACAGGGGTTTACGAGCAGTACTTC
CDR3: CAIRSGTGVYEQYF

V: TRBV6-5
size: NA
J: TRBJ2-6
D: NA
DNA: TGTGCCAGCAGTTTGCCCCGCTCTGGGGCCAACGTCCTGACTTTC
CDR3: CASSLPRSGANVLTF

V: TRBV27
size: NA
J: TRBJ1-1
D: NA
DNA: TGTGCCAGCAGTTACCTAGGGACGGTGAACACTGAAGCTTTCTTT
CDR3: CASSYLGTVNTEAFF